Listed here are 27 T cell receptor beta chains from one sample, sequenced in a study of T cells expressing NK-cell markers. One entry per CDR3 protein, without DNA, is what TCRdb gives after re-calling the 5' RACE reads. The sample has 250,000 to 300,000 distinct CDR3 sequences, and its top ten clones hold around 4.2%. Sequencing input: blood T cells: a sorted CD56 or NKG2C T cell subset, CD4+ or CD8+ T cells, or bulk PBMC T cells (not recorded which). The source is a woman aged 18-69 years in good health.

This chain links TRBV20-1 with TRBJ2-2; TCRdb selects TRBD1, and the lack of DNA leaves this call unchecked. CDR1 and CDR2 from the germline V gene are DFQATT and SNEGSKA (reference sequence). The length of the CDR3 is 12 residues. The CDR3 loop reads CSAKQGHGELFF.

J is TRBJ1-1 and V is TRBV28; TCRdb reports TRBD1, a call that lacks DNA to check it against. Looked up from germline, CDR1 is MDHEN and CDR2 is SYDVKM. This CDR3 is built from 13 residues. CDR3 sequence: CASRGRRSTEAFF.

The chain employs TRBV5-6 and TRBJ2-1; TCRdb outputs TRBD2, but without DNA this stays unchecked. This CDR3 contains 15 residues. CDR1 and CDR2 (germline): SGHDT, YYEEEE. Here the CDR3 reads CASSRVVAVYNEQFF.

The CDR3 spells CASRSTGGSNQPQHF. The J gene is TRBJ1-5, the V gene TRBV2; there is no DNA to check the TCRdb D call of TRBD1. There are 15 residues in the CDR3. Germline-derived CDR1 and CDR2 are SNHLY and FYNNEI.

The chain couples TRBV20-1 to TRBJ2-7; TCRdb's D call of TRBD2 is untestable without DNA. CDR1 is DFQATT and CDR2 is SNEGSKA in the germline V gene (reference sequence). The CDR3 extends over 14 amino acids. The CDR3 sequence is CSASGGVETYEQYF.

J is TRBJ1-2 and V is TRBV10-3; TCRdb's D call of TRBD1 is untestable without DNA. This CDR3 spans 15 amino acids. Germline V lookup: CDR1 ENHRY, CDR2 SYGVKD. This CDR3 reads CAISDPGQGLSGYTF.

The chain uses TRBV4-2 and TRBJ1-5. Germline CDR1 is LGHNA and CDR2 is YNFKEQ. The CDR3 runs 17 residues. The CDR3 here is CASSPTIGFGSNQPQHF.

The chain carries TRBV29-1 and TRBJ1-2; the TRBD1 assignment by TCRdb is unverifiable without DNA. Germline lookup yields CDR1 SQVTM and CDR2 ANQGSEA. The CDR3 length is 13 residues. The CDR3 loop reads CSVPDRGTYGYTF.

The chain carries TRBV2 and TRBJ2-5. Germline V CDR1 and CDR2: SNHLY, FYNNEI. This CDR3 has 14 amino acids. The CDR3 loop is CASRPNRVQETQYF.

The V and J genes are TRBV12-3 or TRBV12-4 and TRBJ2-7; TCRdb returns TRBD1, unconfirmable since there is no DNA. CDR3 length: 13 amino acids. The CDR3 here is CASSLQDTYEQYF.

This chain uses TRBV27 with TRBJ2-2; TCRdb outputs TRBD2, but without DNA this stays unchecked. CDR3 length equals 16 residues. Germline CDR1 reads MNHEY; CDR2 reads SMNVEV (reference sequence). CDR3 residues: CASRHIAGVNTGELFF.

The J gene is TRBJ1-5, the V gene TRBV21-1; the D call of TRBD1 rests on TCRdb alone, since no DNA is present to check it. TRBV21-1 constitutes a pseudogene. The CDR3 has 16 residues. The CDR3 protein is CASSRTRGQEDQPQHF.

CDR3 in amino acids: CASSYSPTENTEAFF. The chain couples TRBV6-5 to TRBJ1-1. CDR3 length: 15 amino acids. In germline, CDR1 is MNHEY, CDR2 SVGAGI.

This chain uses TRBV6-5 with TRBJ2-7; no DNA is available, so the TRBD1 call from TCRdb remains unchecked. In germline, CDR1 is MNHEY, CDR2 SVGAGI. The CDR3 covers 15 residues. CDR3 protein: CASSYAGGAFNEQYF.

The chain combines TRBV18 with TRBJ1-1. CDR3 length: 12 amino acids. In germline, CDR1 is KGHSH, CDR2 LQKENI. This CDR3 reads CASRVGDTEAFF.

V and J are TRBV2 and TRBJ1-2; TCRdb outputs TRBD1, but without DNA this stays unchecked. Per germline, CDR1 SNHLY and CDR2 FYNNEI. This CDR3 comprises 15 residues. CDR3: CASSDPGQGPYGYTF.

This chain joins TRBV20-1 and TRBJ1-2. The CDR3 is made up of 13 amino acids. From germline, CDR1 is DFQATT and CDR2 SNEGSKA (reference sequence). The CDR3 protein is CSAFGGASYGYTF.

This chain links TRBV7-6 with TRBJ1-5. The CDR3 sequence is 14 residues long. Germline V CDR1 and CDR2: SGHVS, FNYEAQ. The chain's CDR3 is CASSELGVQQPQHF.

The chain employs TRBV6-6 and TRBJ2-2; TCRdb outputs TRBD1, but without DNA this stays unchecked. The CDR3 has 13 amino acids. Germline V CDR1 and CDR2: MNHNY, SVGAGI (reference sequence). This chain's CDR3 is CASRGGYTGELFF.

The rearrangement uses TRBV6-5 and TRBJ2-1; as DNA is missing, the TRBD1 call by TCRdb cannot be tested. The CDR3 is 12 amino acids. The germline V gene encodes CDR1 MNHEY and CDR2 SVGAGI. The CDR3: CATGTGSPEQFF.

The rearrangement uses TRBV5-4 and TRBJ2-2. Germline CDR1 reads SGHNT; CDR2 reads YYREEE (reference sequence). CDR3 length: 14 amino acids. This chain's CDR3 is CASSLRDTTGELFF.

The chain couples TRBV29-1 to TRBJ1-1. The CDR3 spans 13 residues. Germline V gives CDR1 SQVTM, CDR2 ANQGSEA. CDR3 sequence reads: CSVLPYQNTEAFF. The entire variable domain, with the rest obtained from reference TRBV29-1 and TRBJ1-1, is as follows: SAVISQKPSRDICQRGTSLTIQCQVDSQVTMMFWYRQQPGQSLTLIATANQGSEATYESGFVIDKFPISRPNLTFSTLTVSNMSPEDSSIYLCSVLPYQNTEAFFGQGTRLTVV.

This rearrangement joins TRBV3-1 to TRBJ2-1; there is no DNA to check the TCRdb D call of TRBD2. The CDR3 has 15 residues. The germline gives CDR1 LGHDT, CDR2 YNNKEL (reference sequence). This CDR3 is CASSVLAGGLGEQFF.

CDR3: CASSLEVTSSSTDTQYF. The chain carries TRBV12-3 or TRBV12-4 and TRBJ2-3; checking the TCRdb D call of TRBD2 is not possible without DNA. The CDR3 runs to 17 residues.

This chain links TRBV20-1 with TRBJ2-3; TCRdb returns TRBD2, unconfirmable since there is no DNA. Germline V gene sequence: CDR1 DFQATT, CDR2 SNEGSKA (reference sequence). The CDR3 extends over 15 amino acids. The CDR3 region is CSAKAGRAGPDTQYF.

The J gene is TRBJ2-2, the V gene TRBV29-1; TCRdb picks TRBD2, but there is no DNA to check that call. The length of the CDR3 is 13 residues. Germline V gives CDR1 SQVTM, CDR2 ANQGSEA. CDR3 region: CSARTVRAGELFF.

The chain couples TRBV20-1 to TRBJ2-7; lacking DNA, the TRBD1 call made by TCRdb goes unchecked. From germline, CDR1 is DFQATT and CDR2 SNEGSKA (reference sequence). The CDR3 sequence is 14 residues long. CDR3 protein: CSAINRDRGAEQYF.